This TCR beta chain was identified during a study of T cell responses to AZD1222 COVID-19 vaccine. Study results and caveats: Baseline testing showed seropositivity in only five to seven AZD1222 recipients.

Profiled with immunoSEQ multiplex PCR; TCRdb holds only in-frame clones, not every one. The sample records about 140,000 clones, 85% to 90% being singletons. The CDR3 spans 13 residues. Germline V gene sequence: CDR1 MDHEN, CDR2 SYDVKM. After removal of 8 bases from V and 6 bases from J, the junction contained 4 bases not matched to a gene. As concerns this clone: The antigen remains unidentified.

The TCR sequence derives from an adult in good health. Material: peripheral blood, obtained on day 0 of AZD1222 vaccination. The chain links TRBV28 to TRBJ1-6; 7 nucleotides align to TRBD1. The CDR3 nucleotides are TGTGCCAGCGGCGGACAGGCTAATTCACCCCTCCACTTT. Amino acid sequence: CASGGQANSPLHF.